This T cell receptor (beta chain) was recovered during a study of shared clonotypes between healthy human individuals. Study results and limitations: Donor clonotype sharing was expected to depend on sequencing depth. Among a handful of donors, roughly 5.4% of naive CD4 clonotypes were found in common. Non-shared clonotypes were found to have lower generation probabilities than the clonotypes that were shared by all four of the sorted-subset donors.

V was cut by 4 bases and J by 7 bases, with 9 bases left in between. The CDR3 is 12 residues long. The germline V gene encodes CDR1 SGHDT and CDR2 YYEEEE. Method: immunoSEQ multiplex PCR; TCRdb's copy keeps in-frame clones and lacks some. The table shows about 800,000 clones, with 96% occurring only once. Concerning this clone itself: Its antigen is unknown.

The naive CD8 population came from CD45RO-negative cells selected for CCR7, without terminally differentiated effector memory CD45RA+ cells. Adult donors, all healthy and HIV-negative, had no recent acute infections or vaccinations. The sample comprised naive CD8+ T cells sorted from blood. This sequence originates from a man aged 30 to 45 in good health. This chain joins TRBV5-6 and TRBJ2-1; unclear D gene. CDR3 sequence (DNA): TGTGCCAGCAGCCCGGGCCCGAATGAGCAGTTCTTC. Its translation is CASSPGPNEQFF.